These 20 T cell receptor beta chains share one sample of origin, sequenced in a study of patients and donors after allogeneic stem cell transplantation. TCRdb independently ran MiXCR on the RT-PCR reads; one entry per CDR3 protein. Here the sample spans approximately 170,000 distinct CDR3 sequences, 20% to 25% being singletons. The sequencing sample was made of blood, either unsorted or a sorted T cell fraction (not recorded which). Every receptor here comes from a human donor who was either an allogeneic HSCT recipient or a stem cell or donor lymphocyte infusion donor (not recorded which). It is not recorded whose cells these are; they may come from a transplant donor.

The V call is TRBV29-1, the J call TRBJ1-1; TRBD1 is a possible D gene (6 bases). The germline V and J ends were trimmed by 3 bases and 3 bases, with 20 bases remaining between them. CDR1 and CDR2 from the germline V gene are SQVTM and ANQGSEA. The CDR3 loop spans 16 amino acids. The CDR3 nucleotides read TGCAGCGTTGACCCCCCGGGGGCCTACGGTGACACTGAAGCTTTCTTT. The encoded protein is CSVDPPGAYGDTEAFF.

This clonotype was recorded a few times. The chain combines TRBV27 with TRBJ2-1, with D perhaps matching TRBD2 (5 bases). CDR1 and CDR2 from the germline V gene are MNHEY and SMNVEV (reference sequence). Trimming shortened V by 6 bases and J by 8 bases, and 14 bases separated the two germline ends. The CDR3 covers 13 residues. Here the CDR3 reads CASSPTPGDEQFF. CDR3 in DNA: TGTGCCAGCAGCCCAACCCCCGGGGATGAGCAGTTCTTC.

This clonotype was seen only a few times. The V gene is TRBV6-5, the J gene TRBJ1-5; 8 bases are shared with TRBD1. CDR1 and CDR2 (germline): MNHEY, SVGAGI. V lost 5 bases and J lost 5; bases outside the gene matches: 17. CDR3 length: 18 amino acids. The CDR3 bases are TGTGCCAGCAGTCGTGAGCCCTTGACAGGGGACGGGGATCAGCCCCAGCATTTT. Protein sequence: CASSREPLTGDGDQPQHF.

This chain joins TRBV29-1 and TRBJ2-3; 10 nucleotides match TRBD1. V lost 7 bases, J lost 2 bases, and 3 bases stayed unmatched. CDR1 is SQVTM, CDR2 ANQGSEA, per germline. This CDR3 contains 13 residues. CDR3 protein: CSGDRGLTDTQYF. The CDR3 bases are TGCAGCGGGGACAGGGGCCTCACAGATACGCAGTATTTT.

In this sample, this clonotype turned up a few times. V gene TRBV6-2 or TRBV6-3 combines with J gene TRBJ2-3, with TRBD1 matching over 11 bases. V shed 5 bases, J shed 6 bases, and the junction held 7 bases outside the gene matches. This CDR3 region has 15 residues. Per germline, CDR1 MNHEY and CDR2 SVGEGT. CDR3 DNA sequence: TGTGCCAGCAGTCCTGGACAGGGGGCGGACGATACGCAGTATTTT. Protein: CASSPGQGADDTQYF.

The V and J genes are TRBV18 and TRBJ1-1; D call uncertain. Germline CDR1 KGHSH, CDR2 LQKENI. The V end lost 5 bases, the J end lost 0 bases, and 13 bases lay between the germline ends. This CDR3 region has 15 residues. The DNA of the CDR3 is TGTGCCAGCTCAGCGGGTTTGGCTTTGAACACTGAAGCTTTCTTT. It is translated as CASSAGLALNTEAFF.

The chain is built from TRBV12-3 or TRBV12-4 and TRBJ2-5; D uncertain. The V end was cut by 5 bases, the J end by 7 bases, with 11 bases between. The CDR3 consists of 12 residues. CDR3: CASSPRDGTQYF. Here the CDR3 DNA reads TGTGCCAGCAGTCCCCGAGATGGGACCCAGTACTTC.

This clonotype was counted at least ten times. The chain links TRBV12-3 or TRBV12-4 to TRBJ1-2, with a weak D call TRBD1 (5 bases). The CDR3 runs to 16 residues. The V end was cut by 7 bases, the J end by 4 bases, with 22 bases between. The CDR3 coding sequence is TGTGCCAGCACCCCCCGTCGACTTGGACAATTCTATGGCTACACCTTC. Amino acids: CASTPRRLGQFYGYTF.

V usage is TRBV5-1 and J usage is TRBJ2-3, with D tentatively TRBD1 or TRBD2 (5 bases each). The V gene lost 6 bases and the J gene lost 6 bases, with 14 bases spanning the gap. Germline lookup yields CDR1 SGHRS and CDR2 YFSETQ. CDR3 length equals 13 residues. The CDR3 coding sequence is TGCGCCAGCACGGGGCCACCCATGGATACGCAGTATTTT. It is translated as CASTGPPMDTQYF.

The table lists this clonotype with a few counts. This sequence joins TRBV3-1 and TRBJ2-3; either TRBD1 or TRBD2 may fit D (5 bases each). The germline CDR1 and CDR2 sequences are LGHDT and YNNKEL (reference sequence). With 1 base removed from V and 4 bases from J, the gap between germline ends came to 12 bases. The length of the CDR3 is 15 residues. The CDR3 bases are TGTGCCAGCAGCCAAGCGGGACCGATGGCAGATACGCAGTATTTT. This gives the protein CASSQAGPMADTQYF.

This clonotype has just one count. The CDR3 DNA follows: TGTGCCAGCAGCTTGGGGGGGCCTGGGGCCAACGTCCTGACTTTC. Its protein is CASSLGGPGANVLTF. This rearrangement joins TRBV7-2 to TRBJ2-6; a possible D gene is TRBD2 (7 bases). The CDR3 runs 15 residues. Looked up from germline, CDR1 is SGHTA and CDR2 is FQGNSA. V dropped 3 bases and J dropped 2 bases, with 8 bases sitting between them.

The sample holds a few counts of this clonotype. The CDR3 is CASSRGAWAEAFF. The CDR3 DNA is TGTGCCAGCAGTAGGGGGGCTTGGGCTGAAGCTTTCTTT. The gene calls are TRBV27 and TRBJ1-1; weak D call: TRBD1 (6 bases). Germline CDR1 is MNHEY and CDR2 is SMNVEV (reference sequence). V lost 5 bases and J lost 6, with 13 bases in between. This CDR3 has 13 residues.

The chain couples TRBV20-1 to TRBJ1-1, with D unresolved. Trimming cost V 2 bases and J 0 bases, with 13 bases left between them. CDR3 length equals 15 residues. Germline values: CDR1 DFQATT, CDR2 SNEGSKA (reference sequence). As DNA, the CDR3 is TGCAGTGCTAGACTTTCACGACGGGTGAACACTGAAGCTTTCTTT. Its protein is CSARLSRRVNTEAFF.

This clonotype was counted a few times. The V and J genes are TRBV19 and TRBJ2-3, with D unclear. The CDR3 runs 13 residues. Germline assignment: CDR1 LNHDA and CDR2 SQIVND (reference sequence). V lost 1 base and J 2 bases, leaving 4 bases between the germline ends. CDR3 sequence reads: CASSIGVTDTQYF. In nucleotides, the CDR3 is TGTGCCAGTAGTATAGGAGTCACAGATACGCAGTATTTT.

The rearrangement joins TRBV12-3 or TRBV12-4 to TRBJ1-1, with D tentatively TRBD1 (5 bases). The CDR3 extends over 17 amino acids. Trimming removed 5 bases at V and 6 bases at J, with 25 bases between. CDR3 bases: TGTGCCAGCAGTCCCATCTTACAGGATACGGTTAGCTCTGAAGCTTTCTTT. It translates to CASSPILQDTVSSEAFF.

The chain couples TRBV4-1 to TRBJ1-2; D might be TRBD1 (5 bases). V lost 1 base and J 3 bases, leaving 12 bases between the germline ends. Germline CDR1 MGHRA, CDR2 YSYEKL. This CDR3 spans 15 amino acids. The CDR3, as DNA: TGCGCCAGCAGCCAAGTCCTCAGGGTTGACTATGGCTACACCTTC. This translates into CASSQVLRVDYGYTF.

The chain uses TRBV20-1 and TRBJ2-1; the D is unclear. The length of the CDR3 is 13 residues. Germline CDR1 DFQATT, CDR2 SNEGSKA (reference sequence). V dropped 2 bases and J dropped 7 bases, with 12 bases sitting between them. In DNA form, the CDR3 reads TGCAGTGCTAGACATATACCTTCTAATGAGCAGTTCTTC. Its protein is CSARHIPSNEQFF.

V usage is TRBV6-6 and J usage is TRBJ2-4, with D possibly matching TRBD1 (6 bases). The germline CDR1 and CDR2 sequences are MNHNY and SVGAGI (reference sequence). Trimming removed 7 bases at V and 1 base at J, with 17 bases between. The CDR3 is 16 amino acids. The CDR3 DNA follows: TGTGCCAGCAAAGCCCCACAGGGAGCGGCCAAAAACATTCAGTACTTC. Its protein product is CASKAPQGAAKNIQYF.

This chain joins TRBV18 and TRBJ2-1, with 8 bases fitting TRBD1. V trimming: 8 bases; J trimming: 7 bases; junction bases outside the gene matches: 13. The CDR3 is 15 residues long. Germline V lookup: CDR1 KGHSH, CDR2 LQKENI. This CDR3 is CASLPPGGALNEQFF. CDR3 nucleotide sequence: TGTGCCAGCCTCCCCCCAGGGGGCGCACTAAATGAGCAGTTCTTC.

This chain connects TRBV6-6 to TRBJ2-4, with TRBD2 as a possible D gene (6 bases). This CDR3 region has 16 residues. With 6 bases removed from V and 4 bases from J, the gap between germline ends came to 19 bases. The germline CDR1 and CDR2 sequences are MNHNY and SVGAGI (reference sequence). CDR3: CASSFQPGLEKNIQYF. The CDR3 nucleotides are TGTGCCAGCAGCTTCCAACCGGGACTCGAGAAAAACATTCAGTACTTC.